The rows below give T cell receptor beta chains drawn from one sample of a study of response to subunit inactivated influenza vaccine. TCRdb passed the RT-PCR reads through MiXCR, listing each CDR3 protein once. Here the sample spans about 530,000 distinct CDR3 sequences, about an eighth being singletons. The material was PBMCs from blood, obtained 40 to 50 days after vaccination. These receptor sequences come from a middle-aged man who received an inactivated influenza vaccine. CDR3s include the opening cysteine and the closing phenylalanine or tryptophan. A D gene is named only where the DNA matches it firmly. The size entry is marked missing in some rows and otherwise reads once, few, many or a size class.

v_call	d_call	j_call	cdr3_length	clone_size	cdr3_nt	cdr3_aa
TRBV4-1	TRBD1	TRBJ2-7	17	few	TGCGCCAGCAGCCAACTCCTCGGACAGGGGGCCGTGTACGAGCAGTACTTC	CASSQLLGQGAVYEQYF
TRBV20-1	NA	TRBJ2-3	13	NA	TGCAGTGCTAAAACGGGGAACACAGATACGCAGTATTTT	CSAKTGNTDTQYF
TRBV12-3/TRBV12-4	NA	TRBJ2-7	14	few	TGTGCCAGCAGCCGAACAGAATTCTCCTACGAGCAGTACTTC	CASSRTEFSYEQYF
TRBV5-6	TRBD1	TRBJ2-7	14	many	TGTGCCAGCAGCGAGGACAGGGGGTCCTACGAGCAGTACTTC	CASSEDRGSYEQYF
TRBV6-2/TRBV6-3	NA	TRBJ2-5	15	few	TGTGCCAGCAGTTACTTATCGGCAGAGGGGGAGACCCAGTACTTC	CASSYLSAEGETQYF
TRBV7-2	TRBD1	TRBJ1-1	14	NA	TGTGCCAGCAGCCTAAGACAGGGTAACATCGAAGCTTTCTTT	CASSLRQGNIEAFF
TRBV20-1	TRBD2	TRBJ2-3	14	NA	TGCAGTGCTATATCGACTAGCGGGAGTGATACGCAGTATTTT	CSAISTSGSDTQYF
TRBV6-5	TRBD1	TRBJ1-2	13	NA	TGTGCCAGCAGTTATTCCGCAGGGGGGGGCTACACCTTC	CASSYSAGGGYTF
TRBV4-2	NA	TRBJ1-1	21	NA	TGTGCCAGCAGCCAGGCGGGGGACGGAGCCTTTTCCCTGAAGGTACACACTGAAGCTTTCTTT	CASSQAGDGAFSLKVHTEAFF
TRBV6-2/TRBV6-3	TRBD1	TRBJ2-3	15	NA	TGTGCCAGCAGTTACCCGGACAGGGTGGCGGATACGCAGTATTTT	CASSYPDRVADTQYF
TRBV4-2	NA	TRBJ2-3	13	few	TGTGCCAGCAGCCAAGGCAGCGCAGATACGCAGTATTTT	CASSQGSADTQYF
TRBV20-1	NA	TRBJ1-5	13	many	TGCAGTGCTAGTGACCTAAGCAATCAGCCCCAGCATTTT	CSASDLSNQPQHF
TRBV12-3/TRBV12-4	NA	TRBJ1-6	13	many	TGTGCCAGCAGTAGCGGCGCCTATTCACCCCTCCACTTT	CASSSGAYSPLHF
TRBV7-9	TRBD2	TRBJ2-1	17	NA	TGTGCCAGCAGCTTAGGGGGGACTAGCGGGAGAAGGAATGAGCAGTTCTTC	CASSLGGTSGRRNEQFF
TRBV20-1	NA	TRBJ2-7	14	NA	TGCAGTGCTAGAGAGGGCAGGGGATATGCCGAGCAGTACTTC	CSAREGRGYAEQYF
TRBV5-1	NA	TRBJ1-3	15	NA	TGCGCCAGCAGCTTAGACTCGGTACGAGGAAACACCATATATTTT	CASSLDSVRGNTIYF
TRBV4-2	TRBD1	TRBJ2-3	17	many	TGTGCCAGCAGCCCGACGGACAGGGGCTCCTCCCAAGATACGCAGTATTTT	CASSPTDRGSSQDTQYF
TRBV5-1	TRBD2	TRBJ2-1	16	many	TGCGCCAGCAGCTTTGGGACTAGCGGCCCCTACAATGAGCAGTTCTTC	CASSFGTSGPYNEQFF
TRBV10-3	TRBD1	TRBJ2-3	14	many	TGTGCCATCGGACAGGGGACGGGCAGCGATACGCAGTATTTT	CAIGQGTGSDTQYF
TRBV12-3/TRBV12-4	NA	TRBJ1-2	14	NA	TGTGCCAGCAGTTATTTCCAGGGAGTACATGGCTACACCTTC	CASSYFQGVHGYTF
TRBV28	NA	TRBJ2-5	15	NA	TGTGCCAGCAGTTTATGGGGGGACATCCAAGAGACCCAGTACTTC	CASSLWGDIQETQYF
TRBV7-2	TRBD2	TRBJ2-7	15	many	TGTGCCAGCAGCACTAGAGGGTTAGCGGGGGGCGAGCAGTACTTC	CASSTRGLAGGEQYF
TRBV11-2	TRBD2	TRBJ2-7	16	few	TGTGCCAGCAGCCCCAGCGGTGAGCGGGGGGCCTACGAGCAGTACTTC	CASSPSGERGAYEQYF
TRBV20-1	NA	TRBJ2-3	15	NA	TGCAGTGCTAGAGTGGAACAGAGAAGCACAGATACGCAGTATTTT	CSARVEQRSTDTQYF
TRBV29-1	TRBD1	TRBJ2-5	14	few	TGCAGCGTTGAGGAAACAGGGGGGTGGGAGACCCAGTACTTC	CSVEETGGWETQYF
TRBV12-3/TRBV12-4	NA	TRBJ2-2	16	NA	TGTGCCAGCAGCCCAGTGGTGGGAGGGGGCACCGGGGAGCTGTTTTTT	CASSPVVGGGTGELFF
TRBV29-1	TRBD2	TRBJ2-2	17	many	TGCAGCGGCCAAGCACCCCTGGGCGCGGGAGCCGGCGGGGAGCTGTTTTTT	CSGQAPLGAGAGGELFF
TRBV6-4	TRBD1	TRBJ2-7	15	few	TGTGCCAGCAGTCCAGATTGGGACAGGTGTTTTGAGCAGTACTTC	CASSPDWDRCFEQYF
TRBV12-3/TRBV12-4	NA	TRBJ2-3	17	many	TGTGCCAGCAGCGCTGGCTCCGGGGGCTGGAGCACAGATACGCAGTATTTT	CASSAGSGGWSTDTQYF
TRBV7-9	TRBD2	TRBJ2-1	17	NA	TGTGCCAGCAGCCCCGGTATGGGACTAGCCTTTTACAATGAGCAGTTCTTC	CASSPGMGLAFYNEQFF
TRBV12-3/TRBV12-4	NA	TRBJ1-1	12	few	TGTGCCAGCAGCTACCTGGTGGGGGGTGCTTTCTTT	CASSYLVGGAFF
TRBV29-1	NA	TRBJ2-3	12	few	TGCAGCGTTCTTGTTCGCACAGATACGCAGTATTTT	CSVLVRTDTQYF
TRBV7-2	NA	TRBJ2-7	14	few	TGTGCCAGCAGTGGACATTATCCTTCCTACGAGCAGTACTTC	CASSGHYPSYEQYF
TRBV24-1	NA	TRBJ1-2	14	NA	TGTGCCACCAGTGATTGGGGTCAAATCGGTGGCTACACCTTC	CATSDWGQIGGYTF
TRBV5-6	NA	TRBJ1-4	14	NA	TGTGCCAGCAGCGAGGACGCAACTAATGAAAAACTGTTTTTT	CASSEDATNEKLFF
TRBV20-1	TRBD2	TRBJ2-7	13	few	TGCAGTGCTACCCTAGCGGGGCACTACGGGCAGTACTTC	CSATLAGHYGQYF
TRBV6-2/TRBV6-3	NA	TRBJ2-2	14	NA	TGTGCCAGCACCCACGGTTGGGGGACCGGGGAGCTGTTTTTT	CASTHGWGTGELFF
TRBV25-1	NA	TRBJ2-5	18	few	TGTGCCAGCAGTGAAGGGTCTCCTCTCCAACGGGACCAAGAGACCCAGTACTTC	CASSEGSPLQRDQETQYF
TRBV30	NA	TRBJ2-3	12	NA	TGTGCCTGGAGTTTCATTGGAGATACGCAGTATTTT	CAWSFIGDTQYF
TRBV4-1	NA	TRBJ2-1	18	few	TGCGCCAGCAGCCACTCCACAGGGCTCACGCGTCCGCTCGATGAGCAGTTCTTC	CASSHSTGLTRPLDEQFF
TRBV12-3/TRBV12-4	NA	TRBJ1-5	14	few	TGTGCCAGCAGTTTGGCTGAGCGAGGGCAGCCCCAGCATTTT	CASSLAERGQPQHF
TRBV24-1	TRBD2	TRBJ2-1	19	NA	TGTGCCACCAGTGGAACTAGCGGGGGGGCGACAGGGTCCTACAATGAGCAGTTCTTC	CATSGTSGGATGSYNEQFF
TRBV4-2	TRBD2	TRBJ2-1	16	NA	TGTGCCAGCAGCCAAGGGGTTGGCGGGAGCTTTGATGAGCAGTTCTTC	CASSQGVGGSFDEQFF
TRBV3-1	NA	TRBJ1-6	15	few	TGTGCCAGCAGCGGGGCGGGGCGAAATAATTCACCCCTCCACTTT	CASSGAGRNNSPLHF
TRBV20-1	NA	TRBJ2-3	14	few	TGCAGTGCTAAACGACCAGCTAGCACAGATACGCAGTATTTT	CSAKRPASTDTQYF
TRBV2	NA	TRBJ1-1	11	NA	TGTGCCAGCAATACAAACACTGAAGCTTTCTTT	CASNTNTEAFF
TRBV7-9	NA	TRBJ2-7	14	few	TGTGCCAGCAGCCGCGGACACGGAGTGCACGAGCAGTACTTC	CASSRGHGVHEQYF
TRBV7-3	NA	TRBJ2-1	15	many	TGTGCCAGCAGCTTAATTGGCGGGAAGTACAATGAGCAGTTCTTC	CASSLIGGKYNEQFF
TRBV3-1	NA	TRBJ2-7	12	few	TGTGCCAGCAGCCAAGTTTCCTACGAGCAGTACTTC	CASSQVSYEQYF